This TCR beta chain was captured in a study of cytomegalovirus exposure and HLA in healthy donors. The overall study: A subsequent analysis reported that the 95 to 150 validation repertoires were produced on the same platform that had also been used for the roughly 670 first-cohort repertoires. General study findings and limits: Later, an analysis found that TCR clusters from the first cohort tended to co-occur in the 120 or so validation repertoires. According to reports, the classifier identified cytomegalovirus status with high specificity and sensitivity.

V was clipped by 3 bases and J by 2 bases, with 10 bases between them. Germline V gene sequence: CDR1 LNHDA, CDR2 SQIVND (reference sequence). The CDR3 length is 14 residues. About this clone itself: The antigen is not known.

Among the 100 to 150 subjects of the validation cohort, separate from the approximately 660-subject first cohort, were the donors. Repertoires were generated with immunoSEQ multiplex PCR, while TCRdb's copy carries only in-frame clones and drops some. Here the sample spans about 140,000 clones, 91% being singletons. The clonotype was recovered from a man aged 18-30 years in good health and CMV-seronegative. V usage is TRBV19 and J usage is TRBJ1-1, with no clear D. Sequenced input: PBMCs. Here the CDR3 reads CASSIGPGNTEAFF. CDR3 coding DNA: TGTGCCAGTAGTATCGGTCCAGGAAACACTGAAGCTTTCTTT.